Reported below is one TCR beta chain. The data belong to a study of blood T cell repertoires in COVID-19. Study-level background: Samples of COVID-19 (acute and convalescent) were obtained from the United States, Italy and Spain. In each case, the material was cDNA or gDNA derived from T cells, B-cell-depleted T cells, or PBMCs.

V lost 4 bases and J 1 base, leaving 5 bases between the germline ends. Germline CDR1 is SNHLY and CDR2 is FYNNEI. The CDR3 sequence is 12 residues long. Original processing notes: For nucleated cells, counts were estimated from reference gene primer amplification. Assay: immunoSEQ multiplex PCR; the TCRdb copy retains only in-frame clones and omits some. V, J and clone size were drawn from that table, and D and trimming were deduced from the DNA. This sample has under 150,000 clones, with about 88% found just once. Patients from Seattle were sampled longitudinally, starting during active infection. This clonotype originated in a man aged 55 to 69 with COVID-19, enrolled during active disease. Sequenced material: peripheral blood. The rearrangement joins TRBV2 to TRBJ2-7; D unclear. For the CDR3, the DNA is TGTGCCAGCAGTGTCGAGTCCTACGAGCAGTACTTC. Its protein product is CASSVESYEQYF.